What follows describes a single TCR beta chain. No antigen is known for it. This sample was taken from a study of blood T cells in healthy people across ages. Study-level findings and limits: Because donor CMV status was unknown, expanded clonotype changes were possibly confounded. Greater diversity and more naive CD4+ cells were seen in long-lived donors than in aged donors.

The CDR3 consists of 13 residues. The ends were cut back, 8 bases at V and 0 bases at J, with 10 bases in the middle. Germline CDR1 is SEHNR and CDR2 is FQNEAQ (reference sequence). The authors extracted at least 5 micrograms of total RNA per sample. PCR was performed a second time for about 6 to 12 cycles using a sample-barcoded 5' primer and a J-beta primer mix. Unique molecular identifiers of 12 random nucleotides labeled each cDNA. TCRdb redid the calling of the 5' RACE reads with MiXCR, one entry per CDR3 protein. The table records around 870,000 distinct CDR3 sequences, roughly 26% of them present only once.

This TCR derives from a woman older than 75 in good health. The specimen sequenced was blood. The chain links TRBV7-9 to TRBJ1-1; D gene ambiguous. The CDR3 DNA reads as TGTGCCAGCCAGCCGTTTATGAACACTGAAGCTTTCTTT. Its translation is CASQPFMNTEAFF.